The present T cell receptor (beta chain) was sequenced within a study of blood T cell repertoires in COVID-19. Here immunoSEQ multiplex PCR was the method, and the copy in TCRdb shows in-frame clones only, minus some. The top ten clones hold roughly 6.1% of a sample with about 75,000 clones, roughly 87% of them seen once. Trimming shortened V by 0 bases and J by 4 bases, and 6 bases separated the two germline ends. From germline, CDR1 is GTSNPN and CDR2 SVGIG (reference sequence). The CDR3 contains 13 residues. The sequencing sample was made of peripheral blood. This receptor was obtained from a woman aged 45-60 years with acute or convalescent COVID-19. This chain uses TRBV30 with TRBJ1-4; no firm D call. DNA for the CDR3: TGTGCCTGGAGTGTACACAGTAATGAAAAACTGTTTTTT. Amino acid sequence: CAWSVHSNEKLFF.